This T cell receptor beta chain emerged from a study of blood T cell repertoires in COVID-19. Across the whole study: Sites in the United States, Italy and Spain provided acute and convalescent COVID-19 samples. The cDNA or gDNA used as material had been derived from T cells, B-cell-depleted T cells, or PBMCs.

V trimming: 5 bases; J trimming: 5 bases; junction bases outside the gene matches: 6. In germline, CDR1 is MNHEY, CDR2 SVGAGI. The CDR3 contains 14 residues. The data were produced by immunoSEQ multiplex PCR, yet TCRdb's version contains in-frame clones alone and is incomplete. The repertoire has over 300,000 clones, 85% to 90% of them found once; the top ten carry 0.9% to 1%. The sequenced sample consisted of PBMCs or T cells enriched from blood (not recorded which). The V call is TRBV6-5, the J call TRBJ2-5, with 9 bases lining up with TRBD1. The sequence derives from a woman between 25 and 40 years old with acute COVID-19. CDR3 in amino acids: CASSTGGAGETQYF. The CDR3 nucleotides are TGTGCCAGCAGTACAGGGGGCGCGGGGGAGACCCAGTACTTC.